A selection of T cell receptor beta chains follows, all from one sample in a study of immune evolution from preneoplasia to lung adenocarcinoma. Profiled with immunoSEQ multiplex PCR; TCRdb holds only in-frame clones, not every one. Of thousands of clones listed, over 75% were seen once; the top ten hold approximately 3.5%. The specimen sequenced was FFPE invasive lung adenocarcinoma tissue. The receptors shown here come from a person between 60 and 69 years old with lung adenocarcinoma. The CDR3 runs from the conserved cysteine through the conserved F or W.

>TRBJ2-7|TRBV28
CASRFRVEYEQYF
>TRBJ1-2|TRBV4-1
CASSLPQGNYGYTF
>TRBJ1-3|TRBV6-5
CASSYNRDSGNTIYF
>TRBJ2-7|TRBV11-3
CASSLGHSSYEQYF
>TRBJ2-1|TRBV5-1
CASKDGYNEQFF
>TRBJ2-7|TRBV7-2
CASSVGLGEQYF
>TRBJ2-5|TRBV2
CASRTVPGETQYF